This T cell receptor beta chain is from a study of CXCR3-negative and CXCR3-positive naive CD8 T cells. General observations from the study: In both naive subsets diversity was comparably high, whereas memory CD8+ cells showed much lower diversity. Between one naive subset and the other, surface CD5 was comparable, and TCR strength was inferred from TRB CDR3 properties.

This CDR3 spans 12 amino acids. Germline CDR1 is ENHRY and CDR2 is SYGVKD. Libraries were UMI-labeled 5' RACE TRB cDNA. TCRdb re-called the 5' RACE reads, yielding one record per CDR3 amino acid sequence without DNA. Its listing shows some 40,000 distinct CDR3 sequences. A note on this clonotype: Its antigen is as yet unknown.

The chain carries TRBV10-3 and TRBJ2-7; TCRdb returns TRBD1, unconfirmable since there is no DNA. Sequencing was done on a sample of memory CD8+ T cells from blood. This TCR derives from a human donor in good health. Some clones in this sample may be carry-over from other donors' samples. The CDR3 protein is CATEQGTNEQYF.